This paragraph reports one T cell receptor beta chain. Its antigen is not identified. This entry comes from a study of cytomegalovirus exposure and HLA in healthy donors. 60 Vbeta and 13 Jbeta primers were used in PCR. Sequenced by immunoSEQ multiplex PCR; TCRdb stores in-frame clones only, minus some. The table has approximately 200,000 clones, about 79% seen once. The study, taken as a whole, reports: HLA-A and HLA-B allele assignments for most subjects were reportedly predicted accurately using TCR beta sequences. Fewer N-insertions than the roughly 670-donor mean were reportedly shown by an Asian-associated ancestry cluster in a later analysis. Further analysis was carried out later, and it showed several of the most significant clusters appearing linked to common viral pathogens. V- and J-gene trimming in TCR beta was tied to a missense DCLRE1C variant by an analysis performed later.

Germline values: CDR1 GTSNPN, CDR2 SVGIG (reference sequence). The CDR3 contains 15 residues. The V gene lost 0 bases and the J gene lost 3 bases, with 15 bases spanning the gap. The sample was PBMCs. This clonotype was obtained from a man aged 18 to 30 in good health and CMV-seronegative. The chain recombines TRBV30 with TRBJ2-7; tentatively, D is TRBD1 (6 bases). This chain's CDR3 is CAWSVLKGQRYEQYF. The CDR3 DNA follows: TGTGCCTGGAGTGTACTAAAAGGACAGCGCTACGAGCAGTACTTC.